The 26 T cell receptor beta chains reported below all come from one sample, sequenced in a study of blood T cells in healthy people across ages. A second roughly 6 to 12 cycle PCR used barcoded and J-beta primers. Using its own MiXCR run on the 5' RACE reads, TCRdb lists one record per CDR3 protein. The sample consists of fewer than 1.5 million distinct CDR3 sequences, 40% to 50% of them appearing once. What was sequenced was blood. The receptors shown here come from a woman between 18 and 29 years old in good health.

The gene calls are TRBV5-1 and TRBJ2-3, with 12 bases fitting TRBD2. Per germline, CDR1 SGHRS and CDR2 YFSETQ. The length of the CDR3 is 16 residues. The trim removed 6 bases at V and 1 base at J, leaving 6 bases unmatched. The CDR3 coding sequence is TGCGCCAGCAACAGACTAGCGGGAGTCGGCACAGATACGCAGTATTTT. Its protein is CASNRLAGVGTDTQYF.

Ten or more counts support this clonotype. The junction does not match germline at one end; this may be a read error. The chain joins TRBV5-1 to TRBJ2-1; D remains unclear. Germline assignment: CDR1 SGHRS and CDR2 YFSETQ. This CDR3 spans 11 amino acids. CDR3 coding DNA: TGTGCCAGCAGTTTAGGTCCTGAGCAGTTCTTC. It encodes CASSLGPEQFF.

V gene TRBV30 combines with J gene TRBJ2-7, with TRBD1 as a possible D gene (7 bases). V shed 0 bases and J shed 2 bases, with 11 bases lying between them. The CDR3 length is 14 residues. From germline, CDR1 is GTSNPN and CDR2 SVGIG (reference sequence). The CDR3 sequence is CAWSVSGGTYEQYF. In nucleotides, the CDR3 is TGTGCCTGGAGTGTATCAGGGGGGACCTACGAGCAGTACTTC.

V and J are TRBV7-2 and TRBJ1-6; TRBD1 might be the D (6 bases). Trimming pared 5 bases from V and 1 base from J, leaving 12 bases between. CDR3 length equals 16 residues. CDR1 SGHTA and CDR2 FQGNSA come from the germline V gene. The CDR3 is CASSIQGSSYNSPLHF. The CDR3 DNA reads TGTGCCAGCAGCATACAGGGTTCGTCCTATAATTCACCCCTCCACTTT.

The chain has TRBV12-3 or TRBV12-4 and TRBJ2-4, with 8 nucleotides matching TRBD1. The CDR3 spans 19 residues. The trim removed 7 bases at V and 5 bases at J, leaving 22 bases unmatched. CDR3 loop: CASIPSRRQGALSQNIQYF. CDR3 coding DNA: TGTGCCAGCATCCCCAGTAGGCGGCAGGGGGCTCTTAGCCAAAACATTCAGTACTTC.

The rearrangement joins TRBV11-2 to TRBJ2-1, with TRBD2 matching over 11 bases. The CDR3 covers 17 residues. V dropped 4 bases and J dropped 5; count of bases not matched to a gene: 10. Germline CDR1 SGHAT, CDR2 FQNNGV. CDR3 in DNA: TGTGCCAGCAGCTCGCCCGGACTAGCGGGCGGCGACAATGAGCAGTTCTTC. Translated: CASSSPGLAGGDNEQFF. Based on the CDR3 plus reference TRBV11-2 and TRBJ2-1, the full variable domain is EAGVAQSPRYKIIEKRQSVAFWCNPISGHATLYWYQQILGQGPKLLIQFQNNGVVDDSQLPKDRFSAERLKGVDSTLKIQPAKLEDSAVYLCASSSPGLAGGDNEQFFGPGTRLTVL.

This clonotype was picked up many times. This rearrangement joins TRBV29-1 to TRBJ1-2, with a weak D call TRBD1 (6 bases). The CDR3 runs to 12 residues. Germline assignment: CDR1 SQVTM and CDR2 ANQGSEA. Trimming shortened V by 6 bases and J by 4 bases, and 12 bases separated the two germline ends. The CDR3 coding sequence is TGCAGCGTACAGGGAACGAGCTATGGCTACACCTTC. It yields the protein CSVQGTSYGYTF.

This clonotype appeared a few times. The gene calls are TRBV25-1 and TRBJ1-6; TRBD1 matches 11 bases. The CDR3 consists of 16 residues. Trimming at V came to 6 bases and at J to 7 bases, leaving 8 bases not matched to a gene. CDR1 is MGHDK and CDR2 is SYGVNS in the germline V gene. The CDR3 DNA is TGTGCCAGCAGGAAAGGGGACAGGGGGGCCAATTCACCCCTCCACTTT. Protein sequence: CASRKGDRGANSPLHF.

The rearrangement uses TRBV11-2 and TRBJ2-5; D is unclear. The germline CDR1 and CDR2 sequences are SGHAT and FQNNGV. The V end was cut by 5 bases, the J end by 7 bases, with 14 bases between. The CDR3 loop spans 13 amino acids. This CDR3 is CASSADPSGTQYF. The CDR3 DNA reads TGTGCCAGCAGCGCGGACCCCTCGGGGACCCAGTACTTC.

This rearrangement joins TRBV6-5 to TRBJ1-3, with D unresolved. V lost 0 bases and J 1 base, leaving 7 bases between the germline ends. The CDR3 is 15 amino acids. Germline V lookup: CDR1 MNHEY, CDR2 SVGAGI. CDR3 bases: TGTGCCAGCAGTTACTCGACGAGTTCTGGAAACACCATATATTTT. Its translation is CASSYSTSSGNTIYF.

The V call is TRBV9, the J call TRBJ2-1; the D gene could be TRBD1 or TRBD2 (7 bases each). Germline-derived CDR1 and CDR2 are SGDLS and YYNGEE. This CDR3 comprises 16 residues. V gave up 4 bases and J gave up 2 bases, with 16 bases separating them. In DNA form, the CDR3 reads TGTGCCAGCAGCCCCAGCGGGACAGTGGCCTACAATGAGCAGTTCTTC. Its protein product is CASSPSGTVAYNEQFF.

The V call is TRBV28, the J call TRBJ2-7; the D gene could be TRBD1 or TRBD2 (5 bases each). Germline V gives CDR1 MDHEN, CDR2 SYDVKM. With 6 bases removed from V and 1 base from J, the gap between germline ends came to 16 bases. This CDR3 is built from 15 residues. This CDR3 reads CASRGTGTGSYEQYF. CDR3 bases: TGTGCCAGCAGGGGAACCGGGACGGGTTCCTACGAGCAGTACTTC.

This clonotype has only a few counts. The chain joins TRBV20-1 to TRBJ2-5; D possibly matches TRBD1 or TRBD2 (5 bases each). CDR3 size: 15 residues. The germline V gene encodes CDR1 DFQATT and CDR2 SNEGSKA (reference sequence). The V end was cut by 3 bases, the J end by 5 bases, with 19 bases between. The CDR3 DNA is TGCAGTGCTAGGGGGGACCTTTCCATCCTCGAGACCCAGTACTTC. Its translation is CSARGDLSILETQYF.

CDR3 region: CSATDPTIARINEQFF. The CDR3, as DNA: TGCAGTGCTACCGACCCGACTATCGCACGGATAAATGAGCAGTTCTTC. The V and J genes are TRBV20-1 and TRBJ2-1; possible D gene TRBD2, 5 bases. CDR1 DFQATT and CDR2 SNEGSKA come from the germline V gene (reference sequence). This CDR3 has 16 amino acids. Deletions cut 4 bases from V and 7 bases from J, with 23 bases between.

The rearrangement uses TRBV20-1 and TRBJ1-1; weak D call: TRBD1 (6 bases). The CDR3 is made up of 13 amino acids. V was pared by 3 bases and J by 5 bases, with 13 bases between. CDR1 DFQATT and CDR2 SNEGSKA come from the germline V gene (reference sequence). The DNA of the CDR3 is TGCAGTGCTAGCGGGAGAGGGGGGACTGAAGCTTTCTTT. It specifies CSASGRGGTEAFF.

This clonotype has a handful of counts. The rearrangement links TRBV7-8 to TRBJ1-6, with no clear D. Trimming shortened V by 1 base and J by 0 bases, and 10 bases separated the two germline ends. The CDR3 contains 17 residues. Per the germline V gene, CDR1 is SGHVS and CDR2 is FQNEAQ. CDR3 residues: CASSLGRPSSYNSPLHF. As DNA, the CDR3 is TGTGCCAGCAGCTTAGGCCGACCGAGCTCCTATAATTCACCCCTCCACTTT.

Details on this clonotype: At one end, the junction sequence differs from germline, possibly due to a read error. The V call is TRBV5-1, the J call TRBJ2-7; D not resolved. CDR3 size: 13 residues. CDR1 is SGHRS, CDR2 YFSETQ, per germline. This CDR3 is CASSATQPYEQYF. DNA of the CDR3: TGCGCCAGCAGTGCTACGCAGCCCTACGAGCAGTACTTT.

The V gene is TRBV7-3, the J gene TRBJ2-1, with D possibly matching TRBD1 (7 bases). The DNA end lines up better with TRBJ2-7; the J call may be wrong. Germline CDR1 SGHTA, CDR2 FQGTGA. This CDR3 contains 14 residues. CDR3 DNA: TGTGCCAGCAGTGCGGGGACAGCGGGCGATGAGCAGTACTTC. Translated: CASSAGTAGDEQYF.

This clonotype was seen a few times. CDR3 bases: TGCAGTGCTCCCGGAACCTACGAGCAGTACTTC. It specifies CSAPGTYEQYF. The chain joins TRBV20-1 to TRBJ2-7, with D uncertain. CDR1 DFQATT and CDR2 SNEGSKA come from the germline V gene (reference sequence). Trimming stripped 5 bases from V and 2 bases from J, with 7 bases between. CDR3 length: 11 amino acids.

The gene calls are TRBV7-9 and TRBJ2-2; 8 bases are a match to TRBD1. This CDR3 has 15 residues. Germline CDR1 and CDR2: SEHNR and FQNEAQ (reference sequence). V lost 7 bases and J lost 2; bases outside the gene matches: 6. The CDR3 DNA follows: TGTGCCAGCATTCCAGGGGGCGCCAACACCGGGGAGCTGTTTTTT. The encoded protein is CASIPGGANTGELFF. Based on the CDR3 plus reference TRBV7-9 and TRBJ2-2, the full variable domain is DTGVSQNPRHKITKRGQNVTFRCDPISEHNRLYWYRQTLGQGPEFLTYFQNEAQLEKSRLLSDRFSAERPKGSFSTLEIQRTEQGDSAMYLCASIPGGANTGELFFGEGSRLTVL.

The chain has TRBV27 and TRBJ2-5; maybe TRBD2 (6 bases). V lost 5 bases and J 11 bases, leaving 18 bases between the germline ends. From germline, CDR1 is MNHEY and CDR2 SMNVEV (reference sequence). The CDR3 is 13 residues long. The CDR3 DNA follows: TGTGCCAGCAGTCCGGGGACTCTTACATATCAGTACTTC. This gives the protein CASSPGTLTYQYF.

The CDR3 coding sequence is TGTGCCAGCAGTTACTCGGCAGGGATCGAGTCTACCAACGTCCTGACTTTC. Protein product: CASSYSAGIESTNVLTF. The rearrangement joins TRBV6-5 to TRBJ2-6; D may be TRBD1 (5 bases). The CDR3 loop spans 17 amino acids. Per germline, CDR1 MNHEY and CDR2 SVGAGI. With 0 bases removed from V and 8 bases from J, the gap between germline ends came to 17 bases.

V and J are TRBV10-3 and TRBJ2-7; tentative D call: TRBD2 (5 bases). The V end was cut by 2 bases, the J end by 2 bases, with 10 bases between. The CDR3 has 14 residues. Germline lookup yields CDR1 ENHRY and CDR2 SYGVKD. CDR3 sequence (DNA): TGTGCCATCAGTGAGAAGGAGGAGGCCTACGAGCAGTACTTC. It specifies CAISEKEEAYEQYF.

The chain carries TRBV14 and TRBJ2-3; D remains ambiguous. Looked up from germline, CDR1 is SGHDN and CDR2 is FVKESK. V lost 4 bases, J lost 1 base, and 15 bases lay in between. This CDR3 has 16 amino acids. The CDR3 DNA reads TGTGCCAGCAGCCGAAATCTTGGGGTACGCACAGATACGCAGTATTTT. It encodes CASSRNLGVRTDTQYF.

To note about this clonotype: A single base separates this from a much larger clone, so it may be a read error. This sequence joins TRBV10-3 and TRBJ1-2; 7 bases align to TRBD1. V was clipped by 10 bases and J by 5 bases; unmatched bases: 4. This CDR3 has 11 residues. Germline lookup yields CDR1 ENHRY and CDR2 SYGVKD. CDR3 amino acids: CASWDSYGYTF. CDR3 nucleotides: TGTGCCAGCTGGGACAGTTATGGCTACACCTTC.

CDR3 sequence reads: CASSQDSGRAHPYEQYF. The CDR3 nucleotides read TGCGCCAGCAGCCAAGACAGCGGGAGGGCCCACCCCTACGAGCAGTACTTC. The chain joins TRBV4-1 to TRBJ2-7; 10 positions agree with TRBD2. The CDR3 is 17 residues long. Trimming took 0 bases from V and 2 from J; bases not matched to a gene: 7. Germline CDR1 and CDR2: MGHRA and YSYEKL.